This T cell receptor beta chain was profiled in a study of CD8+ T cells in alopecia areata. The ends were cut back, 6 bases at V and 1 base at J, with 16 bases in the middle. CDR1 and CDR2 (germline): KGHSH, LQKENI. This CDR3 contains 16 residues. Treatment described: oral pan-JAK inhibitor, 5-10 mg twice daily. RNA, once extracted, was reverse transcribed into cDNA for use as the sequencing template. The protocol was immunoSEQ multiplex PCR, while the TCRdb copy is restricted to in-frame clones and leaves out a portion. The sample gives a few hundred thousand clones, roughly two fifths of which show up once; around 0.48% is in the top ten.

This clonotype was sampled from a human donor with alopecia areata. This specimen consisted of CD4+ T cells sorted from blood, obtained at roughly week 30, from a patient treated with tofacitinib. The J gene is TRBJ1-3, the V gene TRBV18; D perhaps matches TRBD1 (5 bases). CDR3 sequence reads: CASSKDRFLSGNTIYF. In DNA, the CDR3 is TGTGCCAGCTCGAAAGACAGATTTCTATCTGGAAACACCATATATTTT.